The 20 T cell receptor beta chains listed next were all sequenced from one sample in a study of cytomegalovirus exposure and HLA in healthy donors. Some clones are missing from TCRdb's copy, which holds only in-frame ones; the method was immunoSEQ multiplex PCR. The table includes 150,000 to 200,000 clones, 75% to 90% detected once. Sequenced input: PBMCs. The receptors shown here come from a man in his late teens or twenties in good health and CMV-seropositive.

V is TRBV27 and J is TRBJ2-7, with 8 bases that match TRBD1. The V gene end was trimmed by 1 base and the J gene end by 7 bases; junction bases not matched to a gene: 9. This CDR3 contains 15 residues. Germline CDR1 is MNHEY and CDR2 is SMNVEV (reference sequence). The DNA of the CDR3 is TGTGCCAGCAGTTTATGGGCGGGACAGGACAAGGAGCAGTACTTC. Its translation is CASSLWAGQDKEQYF.

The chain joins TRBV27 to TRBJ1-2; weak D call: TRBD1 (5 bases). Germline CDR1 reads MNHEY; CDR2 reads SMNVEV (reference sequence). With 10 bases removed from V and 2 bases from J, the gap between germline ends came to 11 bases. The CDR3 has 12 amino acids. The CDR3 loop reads CAILDTNYGYTF. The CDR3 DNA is TGTGCCATCTTGGACACAAACTATGGCTACACCTTC.

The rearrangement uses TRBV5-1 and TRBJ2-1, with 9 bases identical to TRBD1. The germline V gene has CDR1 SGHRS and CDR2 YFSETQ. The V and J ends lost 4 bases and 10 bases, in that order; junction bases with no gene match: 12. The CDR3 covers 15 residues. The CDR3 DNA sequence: TGCGCCAGCAGCGTACAGGGGGCGCAGCTGGAAGAGCAGTTCTTC. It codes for CASSVQGAQLEEQFF. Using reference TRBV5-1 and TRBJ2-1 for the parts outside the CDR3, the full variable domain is KAGVTQTPRYLIKTRGQQVTLSCSPISGHRSVSWYQQTPGQGLQFLFEYFSETQRNKGNFPGRFSGRQFSNSRSEMNVSTLELGDSALYLCASSVQGAQLEEQFFGPGTRLTVL.

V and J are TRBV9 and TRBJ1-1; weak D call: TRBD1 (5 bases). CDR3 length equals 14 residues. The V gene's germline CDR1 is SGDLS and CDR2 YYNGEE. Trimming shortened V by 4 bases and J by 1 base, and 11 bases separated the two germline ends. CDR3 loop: CASSPTGQNTEAFF. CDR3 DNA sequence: TGTGCCAGCAGCCCAACAGGCCAGAACACTGAAGCTTTCTTT.

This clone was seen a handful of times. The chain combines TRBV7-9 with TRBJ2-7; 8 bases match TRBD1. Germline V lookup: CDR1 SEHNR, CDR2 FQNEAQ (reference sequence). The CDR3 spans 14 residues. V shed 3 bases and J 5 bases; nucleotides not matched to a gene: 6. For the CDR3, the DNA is TGTGCCAGCAGCTTTTCCGGGACAGGAGACGAGCAGTACTTC. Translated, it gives CASSFSGTGDEQYF. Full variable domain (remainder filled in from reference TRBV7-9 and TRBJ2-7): DTGVSQNPRHKITKRGQNVTFRCDPISEHNRLYWYRQTLGQGPEFLTYFQNEAQLEKSRLLSDRFSAERPKGSFSTLEIQRTEQGDSAMYLCASSFSGTGDEQYFGPGTRLTVT.

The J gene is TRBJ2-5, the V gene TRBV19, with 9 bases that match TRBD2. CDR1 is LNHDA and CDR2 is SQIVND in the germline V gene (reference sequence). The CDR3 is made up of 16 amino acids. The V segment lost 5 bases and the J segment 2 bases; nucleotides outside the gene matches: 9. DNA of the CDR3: TGTGCCAGTAGTCAGAGGGGAGGACTAGCGCAAGAGACCCAGTACTTC. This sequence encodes CASSQRGGLAQETQYF.

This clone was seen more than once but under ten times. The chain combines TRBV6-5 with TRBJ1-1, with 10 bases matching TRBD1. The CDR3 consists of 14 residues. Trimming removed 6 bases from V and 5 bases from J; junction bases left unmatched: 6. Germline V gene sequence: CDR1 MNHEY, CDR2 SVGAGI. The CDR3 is CASSWGQGSTEAFF. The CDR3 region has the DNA TGTGCCAGCAGCTGGGGACAGGGGAGTACTGAAGCTTTCTTT.

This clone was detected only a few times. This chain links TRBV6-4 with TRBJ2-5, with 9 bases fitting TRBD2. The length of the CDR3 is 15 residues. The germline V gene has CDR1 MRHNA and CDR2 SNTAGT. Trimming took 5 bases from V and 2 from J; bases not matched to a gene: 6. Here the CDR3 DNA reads TGTGCCAGCAGTCCCGAGACTAGCGGACAAGAGACCCAGTACTTC. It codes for CASSPETSGQETQYF.

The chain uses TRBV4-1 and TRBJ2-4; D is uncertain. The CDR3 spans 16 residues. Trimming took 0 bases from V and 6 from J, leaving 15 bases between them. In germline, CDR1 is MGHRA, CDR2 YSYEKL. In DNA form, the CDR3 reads TGCGCCAGCAGCCAAGAGCTAAGTAGTGCCGGAAACATTCAGTACTTC. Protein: CASSQELSSAGNIQYF.

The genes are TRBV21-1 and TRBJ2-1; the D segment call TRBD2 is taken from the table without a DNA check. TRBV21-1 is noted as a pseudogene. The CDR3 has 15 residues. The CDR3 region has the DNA TGTGCCAGCAGCGATGACCCGCCCCCGGGGAATGAGCAGTTCTTC. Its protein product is CASSDDPPPGNEQFF.

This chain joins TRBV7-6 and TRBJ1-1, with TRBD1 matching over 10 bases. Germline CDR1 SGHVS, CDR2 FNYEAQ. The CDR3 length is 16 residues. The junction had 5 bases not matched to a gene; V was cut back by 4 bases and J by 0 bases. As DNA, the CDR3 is TGTGCCAGCAGCTCGGGACAGGGGTATATGAACACTGAAGCTTTCTTT. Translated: CASSSGQGYMNTEAFF.

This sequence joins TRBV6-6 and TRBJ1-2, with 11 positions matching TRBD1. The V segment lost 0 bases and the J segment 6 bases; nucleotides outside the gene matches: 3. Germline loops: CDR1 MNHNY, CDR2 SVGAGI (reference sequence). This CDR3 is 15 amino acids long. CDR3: CASSYSGQGVHGYTF. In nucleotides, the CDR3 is TGTGCCAGCAGTTACTCGGGACAGGGGGTTCATGGCTACACCTTC.

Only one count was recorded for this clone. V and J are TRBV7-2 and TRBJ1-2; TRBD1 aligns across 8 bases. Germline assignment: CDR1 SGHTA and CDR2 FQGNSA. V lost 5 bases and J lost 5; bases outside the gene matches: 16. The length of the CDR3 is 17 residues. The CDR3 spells CASSAGQDEPTWYGYTF. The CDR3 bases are TGTGCCAGCAGCGCGGGACAGGACGAACCTACGTGGTATGGCTACACCTTC.

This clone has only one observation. This CDR3 reads CASSSTGALPYEQYF. The DNA of the CDR3 is TGTGCCAGCAGTTCGACAGGGGCACTCCCCTACGAGCAGTACTTC. V and J are TRBV6-6 and TRBJ2-7, with 8 bases that match TRBD1. Germline values: CDR1 MNHNY, CDR2 SVGAGI (reference sequence). The CDR3 has 15 residues. V gave up 4 bases and J gave up 2 bases; unmatched junction bases: 7.

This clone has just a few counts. The CDR3 region is CASTLETGFYGYTF. For the CDR3, the DNA is TGTGCCAGTACTCTAGAGACAGGCTTCTATGGCTACACCTTC. The gene calls are TRBV19 and TRBJ1-2, with a possible D match to TRBD1 (6 bases). CDR3 length: 14 residues. The V end was cut by 7 bases, the J end by 4 bases, with 16 bases between. Germline V gene sequence: CDR1 LNHDA, CDR2 SQIVND (reference sequence).

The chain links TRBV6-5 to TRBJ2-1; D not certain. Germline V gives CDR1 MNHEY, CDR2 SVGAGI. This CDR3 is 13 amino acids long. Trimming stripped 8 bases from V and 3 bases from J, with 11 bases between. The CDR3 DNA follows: TGTGCCAGCGCCGAACAGTACTACAATGAGCAGTTCTTC. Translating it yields CASAEQYYNEQFF.

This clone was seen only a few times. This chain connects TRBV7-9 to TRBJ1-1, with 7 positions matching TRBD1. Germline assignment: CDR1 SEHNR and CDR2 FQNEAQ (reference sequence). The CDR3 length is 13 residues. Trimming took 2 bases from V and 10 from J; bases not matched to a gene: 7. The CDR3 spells CASSLSVTGLAFF. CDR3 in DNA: TGTGCCAGCAGCTTATCGGTGACAGGGTTAGCTTTCTTT.

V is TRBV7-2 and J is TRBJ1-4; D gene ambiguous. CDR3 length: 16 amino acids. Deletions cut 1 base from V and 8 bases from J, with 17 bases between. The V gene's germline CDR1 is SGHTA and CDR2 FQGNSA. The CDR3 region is CASSLESRIQIEKLFF. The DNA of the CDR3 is TGTGCCAGCAGCTTAGAGTCTAGGATCCAGATCGAAAAACTGTTTTTT.

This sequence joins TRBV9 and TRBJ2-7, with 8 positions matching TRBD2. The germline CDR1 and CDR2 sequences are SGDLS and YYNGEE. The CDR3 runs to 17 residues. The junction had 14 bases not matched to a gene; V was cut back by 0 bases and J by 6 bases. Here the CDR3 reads CASSVAAYSGKGLEQYF. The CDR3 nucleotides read TGTGCCAGCAGCGTAGCCGCGTATAGCGGGAAAGGTCTCGAGCAGTACTTC.

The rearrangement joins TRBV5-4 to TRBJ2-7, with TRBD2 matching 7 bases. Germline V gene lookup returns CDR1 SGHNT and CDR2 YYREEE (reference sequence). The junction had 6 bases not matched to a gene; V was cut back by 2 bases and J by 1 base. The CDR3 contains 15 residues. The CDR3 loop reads CASSFASGVSYEQYF. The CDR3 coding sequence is TGTGCCAGCAGCTTCGCTAGCGGTGTGTCCTACGAGCAGTACTTC.